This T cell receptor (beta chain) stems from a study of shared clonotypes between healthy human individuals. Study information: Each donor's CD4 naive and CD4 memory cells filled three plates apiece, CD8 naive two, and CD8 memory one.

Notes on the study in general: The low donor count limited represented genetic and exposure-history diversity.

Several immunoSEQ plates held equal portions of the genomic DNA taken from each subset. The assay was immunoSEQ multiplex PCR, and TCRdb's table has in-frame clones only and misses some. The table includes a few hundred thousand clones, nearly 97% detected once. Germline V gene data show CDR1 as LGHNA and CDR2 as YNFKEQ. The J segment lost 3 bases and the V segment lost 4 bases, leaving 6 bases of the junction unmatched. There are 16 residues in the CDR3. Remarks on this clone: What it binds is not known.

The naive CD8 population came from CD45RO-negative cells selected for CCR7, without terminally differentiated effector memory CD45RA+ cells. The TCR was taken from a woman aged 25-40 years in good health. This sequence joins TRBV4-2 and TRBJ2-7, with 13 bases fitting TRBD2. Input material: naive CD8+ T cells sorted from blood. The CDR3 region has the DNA TGTGCCAGCAGCCTGGGACTAGCGGGATCATACTACGAGCAGTACTTC. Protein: CASSLGLAGSYYEQYF.